The 12 T cell receptor beta chains presented below share a single source sample, sequenced in a study of technical replicates of blood from a few donors. Sequenced by immunoSEQ multiplex PCR; TCRdb stores in-frame clones only, minus some. The sample lists 70,000 to 85,000 clones; just over 90% were seen once. Sequenced: T cells isolated from PBMCs. These receptors all stem from a human donor in good health.

This sequence joins TRBV11-2 and TRBJ1-2, with 10 bases identical to TRBD1. CDR1 is SGHAT, CDR2 FQNNGV, per germline. Trimming at V came to 3 bases and at J to 4 bases, leaving 2 bases not matched to a gene. The CDR3 has 14 amino acids. The DNA of the CDR3 is TGTGCCAGCAGCTTCGGGGACAGGGGCTATGGCTACACCTTC. This sequence encodes CASSFGDRGYGYTF.

The chain couples TRBV4-2 to TRBJ1-1; D gene unclear. V was clipped by 0 bases and J by 11 bases, with 7 bases between them. Germline CDR1 LGHNA, CDR2 YNFKEQ. The CDR3 has 11 residues. The CDR3 spells CASSQESGAFF. For the CDR3, the DNA is TGTGCCAGCAGCCAAGAGTCGGGGGCTTTCTTT.

This clone was picked up a small number of times. The chain recombines TRBV15 with TRBJ1-1; 10 bases agree with TRBD1. CDR3 length equals 15 residues. Germline CDR1 LNHNV, CDR2 YYDKDF (reference sequence). Trimming cost V 3 bases and J 1 base; bases outside gene matches: 2. CDR3 coding DNA: TGTGCCACCAGCAGGGACAGGGGGACGAACACTGAAGCTTTCTTT. Translating gives CATSRDRGTNTEAFF.

The V and J genes are TRBV28 and TRBJ1-4; D perhaps matches TRBD1 (5 bases). Trimming pared 4 bases from V and 0 bases from J, leaving 6 bases between. CDR3 length equals 14 residues. Germline CDR1 and CDR2: MDHEN and SYDVKM. The DNA for the CDR3 is TGTGCCAGCAGTTCGACAGCAACTAATGAAAAACTGTTTTTT. It codes for CASSSTATNEKLFF.

The chain couples TRBV18 to TRBJ1-5; D call uncertain. The CDR3 is 14 amino acids. The V gene lost 1 base and the J gene lost 5 bases, with 9 bases spanning the gap. Germline CDR1 is KGHSH and CDR2 is LQKENI. The DNA of the CDR3 is TGTGCCAGCTCACCACGATCTCGGGATCAGCCCCAGCATTTT. Translating gives CASSPRSRDQPQHF.

The chain is built from TRBV10-3 and TRBJ2-5, with a weak D call TRBD1 (6 bases). Trimming shortened V by 6 bases and J by 1 base, and 6 bases separated the two germline ends. Germline-derived CDR1 and CDR2 are ENHRY and SYGVKD. The CDR3 has 12 amino acids. CDR3 DNA sequence: TGTGCCATCAGGGACAGCCAAGAGACCCAGTACTTC. It is translated as CAIRDSQETQYF.

The chain couples TRBV10-2 to TRBJ2-7; tentatively, D is TRBD2 (6 bases). Germline V gene lookup returns CDR1 WSHSY and CDR2 SAAADI. The ends were cut back, 2 bases at V and 6 bases at J, with 20 bases in the middle. The CDR3 runs to 16 residues. For the CDR3, the DNA is TGCGCCAGCAGTGAGAAGGGACTCCTTAAGGGGAGCGAGCAGTACTTC. Residues: CASSEKGLLKGSEQYF.

The V gene is TRBV7-8, the J gene TRBJ2-1; TRBD2 matches at 13 bases. Germline assignment: CDR1 SGHVS and CDR2 FQNEAQ. The V segment lost 5 bases and the J segment 9 bases; nucleotides outside the gene matches: 16. The CDR3 consists of 18 residues. The DNA of the CDR3 is TGTGCCAGCAGCCCCCGGACTAGCGGGAGCCCGGCGGGCGGTGAGCAGTTCTTC. Its protein is CASSPRTSGSPAGGEQFF.

This chain connects TRBV7-2 to TRBJ2-1, with 11 bases aligning to TRBD2. The CDR3 spans 15 residues. In germline, CDR1 is SGHTA, CDR2 FQGNSA. Trimming cost V 4 bases and J 5 bases; bases outside gene matches: 4. The CDR3 DNA reads TGTGCCAGCAGCTCTCGACTAGCGGGACACAATGAGCAGTTCTTC. Protein sequence: CASSSRLAGHNEQFF.

CDR3 DNA: TGTGCCAGCATGGGGGGGAGACTAGCGGCTTACGAGCAGTACTTC. Amino acid sequence: CASMGGRLAAYEQYF. The chain links TRBV7-8 to TRBJ2-7; 9 bases are shared with TRBD2. Germline CDR1 and CDR2: SGHVS and FQNEAQ. The CDR3 has 15 amino acids. J was trimmed by 4 bases and V by 7 bases; bases with no gene match: 11.

DNA of the CDR3: TGCGCCAGCAGCTTGAGTGGCCGGGACAGGCCTTCACCCCTCCACTTT. It encodes CASSLSGRDRPSPLHF. The chain is built from TRBV5-1 and TRBJ1-6; TRBD1 matches 8 bases. V lost 1 base and J lost 9; bases outside the gene matches: 9. The germline CDR1 and CDR2 sequences are SGHRS and YFSETQ. The CDR3 has 16 amino acids.

The chain uses TRBV6-1 and TRBJ2-1; 10 positions agree with TRBD2. The ends lost 7 bases at V and 7 bases at J; junction bases unmatched: 10. CDR1 and CDR2 from the germline V gene are MNHNS and SASEGT. The CDR3 runs 15 residues. The DNA of the CDR3 is TGTGCCAGCATCCCTCGATTAGCGGGAGGTAATGAGCAGTTCTTC. This encodes CASIPRLAGGNEQFF.